This T cell receptor (beta chain) was obtained from a study of blood T cell repertoires in COVID-19. Study-level information: PBMCs, B-cell-depleted T cells, or T cells were the source of the cDNA or gDNA that made up the material.

This CDR3 has 16 amino acids. In germline, CDR1 is SNHLY, CDR2 FYNNEI. Trimming removed 4 bases from V and 5 bases from J; junction bases left unmatched: 10. In the authors' methods: Amplified reference gene primers provided the basis for estimating nucleated cell counts. The protocol was immunoSEQ multiplex PCR, while the TCRdb copy is restricted to in-frame clones and leaves out a portion. The V and J calls and clone size come from that table; D and trimming were worked out from the DNA. Of 200,000 to 250,000 clones in the sample, approximately 81% were seen once. Material: peripheral blood. This receptor was taken from a woman over 75 with active or convalescent COVID-19. V usage is TRBV2 and J usage is TRBJ2-5, with 10 bases lining up with TRBD2. The CDR3: CASSGLQRGGWETQYF. The CDR3 DNA reads TGTGCCAGCAGTGGACTACAGCGGGGGGGCTGGGAGACCCAGTACTTC.